The 27 T cell receptor beta chains given below trace back to one sample, sequenced in a study of T cells after yellow fever vaccination. TCRdb analysed the 5' RACE reads with MiXCR anew, one entry per CDR3 protein. Of some 110,000 distinct CDR3 sequences in the sample, more than 5.5% are singletons; the top ten hold around 2.6%. The specimen comprised CD4+ T cells sorted from PBMCs, sampled about 49 days after the first yellow fever vaccination. These receptor sequences come from a man aged 18 to 30 who received the YFV17D yellow fever vaccine.

The table lists this clonotype with many counts. V usage is TRBV7-9 and J usage is TRBJ2-2; TRBD2 might be the D (6 bases). CDR1 SEHNR and CDR2 FQNEAQ come from the germline V gene (reference sequence). Trimming shortened V by 3 bases and J by 6 bases, and 17 bases separated the two germline ends. The CDR3 loop spans 16 amino acids. The CDR3 DNA sequence: TGTGCCAGCAGCTTTGGGGGTTCCGGGACTCCCGGGGAGCTGTTTTTT. Translating it yields CASSFGGSGTPGELFF.

This clonotype has a count of ten or more. The chain is built from TRBV4-3 and TRBJ1-1, with unresolved D. CDR1 LGHNA and CDR2 YSLEER come from the germline V gene. The CDR3 runs to 15 residues. V gave up 4 bases and J gave up 1 base, with 13 bases separating them. The DNA of the CDR3 is TGCGCCAGCAGCCCCAGCGGTTTCCAGAACACTGAAGCTTTCTTT. Its translation: CASSPSGFQNTEAFF.

There are many counts of this clonotype. This chain links TRBV6-6 with TRBJ2-5, with TRBD1 matching 8 bases. The CDR3 consists of 13 residues. Per the germline V gene, CDR1 is MNHNY and CDR2 is SVGAGI (reference sequence). V shed 5 bases, J shed 5 bases, and the junction held 4 bases outside the gene matches. This CDR3 reads CASSPTGGETQYF. CDR3 DNA sequence: TGTGCCAGCAGTCCCACAGGGGGTGAGACCCAGTACTTC.

This clonotype was seen repeatedly, ten times or more. DNA for the CDR3: TGCAGCGTTGAAGCAGGGGGCCGAAAAAACATTCAGTACTTC. Amino acid sequence: CSVEAGGRKNIQYF. V usage is TRBV29-1 and J usage is TRBJ2-4; TRBD1 matches 8 bases. Germline trimming cut 1 base from V and 4 bases from J; bases unmatched to any gene: 3. The germline V gene has CDR1 SQVTM and CDR2 ANQGSEA. There are 14 residues in the CDR3.

A note on this clonotype: It may be a read error: a sequence one base away is much more abundant. This chain connects TRBV3-1 to TRBJ1-2; the D gene is possibly TRBD1 (5 bases). The CDR3 contains 13 residues. Germline CDR1 and CDR2: LGHDT and YNNKEL (reference sequence). Here the CDR3 DNA reads TGTACCAGCAGGGAAGCATCAGTCTATGGCTACACCTTC. It encodes CTSREASVYGYTF.

This clonotype was found many times. V and J are TRBV7-2 and TRBJ2-5; no clear D. Trimming removed 2 bases at V and 1 base at J, with 8 bases between. The CDR3 contains 14 residues. The V gene's germline CDR1 is SGHTA and CDR2 FQGNSA. Written as DNA, the CDR3 is TGTGCCAGCAGCTTACCGGTCTTCCAAGAGACCCAGTACTTC. Protein product: CASSLPVFQETQYF.

This clonotype appeared many times. The chain combines TRBV20-1 with TRBJ2-5; 10 positions agree with TRBD2. The V gene end was trimmed by 2 bases and the J gene end by 4 bases; junction bases not matched to a gene: 7. CDR3 length equals 15 residues. Germline values: CDR1 DFQATT, CDR2 SNEGSKA (reference sequence). The CDR3 DNA is TGCAGTGCTAGATTACCCTCTAGCGGGGGAGAGACCCAGTACTTC. The encoded protein is CSARLPSSGGETQYF.

The chain uses TRBV18 and TRBJ2-3; D uncertain. The germline V gene encodes CDR1 KGHSH and CDR2 LQKENI. CDR3 length: 15 residues. Deletions cut 4 bases from V and 0 bases from J, with 11 bases between. CDR3 amino acids: CASSRTLSSTDTQYF. The CDR3 DNA is TGTGCCAGCTCACGTACGTTATCCAGCACAGATACGCAGTATTTT. The whole variable domain, remainder taken from reference TRBV18 and TRBJ2-3, is NAGVMQNPRHLVRRRGQEARLRCSPMKGHSHVYWYRQLPEEGLKFMVYLQKENIIDESGMPKERFSAEFPKEGPSILRIQQVVRGDSAAYFCASSRTLSSTDTQYFGPGTRLTVL.

This clonotype was seen at least ten times. The J gene is TRBJ1-5, the V gene TRBV18; D gene ambiguous. V lost 3 bases, J lost 5 bases, and 11 bases lay in between. Germline V gene data show CDR1 as KGHSH and CDR2 as LQKENI. The CDR3 is made up of 14 amino acids. The CDR3 nucleotides are TGTGCCAGCTCACCGCAGGACGGGGATCAGCCCCAGCATTTT. Amino acid sequence: CASSPQDGDQPQHF.

At least ten counts were recorded for this clonotype. The chain joins TRBV2 to TRBJ1-3; the D is unclear. The CDR3 runs 15 residues. The ends were cut back, 5 bases at V and 0 bases at J, with 11 bases in the middle. CDR1 and CDR2 (germline): SNHLY, FYNNEI. CDR3 in amino acids: CASSLTDFSGNTIYF. CDR3 nucleotide sequence: TGTGCCAGCAGTCTTACAGATTTCTCTGGAAACACCATATATTTT.

The sample holds many counts of this clonotype. The J gene is TRBJ1-2, the V gene TRBV6-5, with D possibly TRBD1 on 5 matching bases. CDR3 length: 14 amino acids. CDR1 and CDR2 from the germline V gene are MNHEY and SVGAGI. The V and J ends lost 6 bases and 8 bases respectively, with 19 bases between them. In DNA, the CDR3 is TGTGCCAGCAGCCGCAATCCTGTGGGGGGGGGCTACACCTTC. Its translation: CASSRNPVGGGYTF.

This clonotype was counted ten times or more. The chain couples TRBV7-9 to TRBJ2-1; either TRBD1 or TRBD2 may supply D (5 bases each). With 5 bases removed from V and 4 bases from J, the gap between germline ends came to 15 bases. Germline values: CDR1 SEHNR, CDR2 FQNEAQ (reference sequence). CDR3 length: 15 amino acids. CDR3 sequence: CASSPRGTEYNEQFF. The CDR3 DNA sequence: TGTGCCAGCAGCCCCCGAGGGACGGAGTACAATGAGCAGTTCTTC.

This clonotype appeared many times. The V gene is TRBV7-2, the J gene TRBJ2-7; D may be TRBD1 (6 bases). V lost 2 bases, J lost 2 bases, and 13 bases lay in between. The CDR3 extends over 15 amino acids. Germline lookup yields CDR1 SGHTA and CDR2 FQGNSA. CDR3 nucleotide sequence: TGTGCCAGCAGCTTACGAGGACAGAAAGCCTACGAGCAGTACGTC. Translating it yields CASSLRGQKAYEQYV.

This clonotype was seen at least ten times. The chain employs TRBV10-2 and TRBJ2-1; D gene uncertain. Trimming pared 5 bases from V and 10 bases from J, leaving 9 bases between. The CDR3 is 11 amino acids. The germline gives CDR1 WSHSY, CDR2 SAAADI. CDR3 nucleotide sequence: TGCGCCAGCAGTCAATTTGGGGAGCAGTTCTTC. Translated, it gives CASSQFGEQFF.

This clonotype was observed at least ten times. The chain is built from TRBV5-1 and TRBJ2-7; D not certain. Germline assignment: CDR1 SGHRS and CDR2 YFSETQ. This CDR3 is built from 13 residues. The V gene lost 3 bases and the J gene lost 2 bases, with 9 bases spanning the gap. CDR3 in DNA: TGCGCCAGCAGCTATGATTGGGCCTACGAGCAGTACTTC. Residues: CASSYDWAYEQYF.

Many counts were recorded for this clonotype. The chain joins TRBV7-2 to TRBJ2-1; 9 positions agree with TRBD1. The germline gives CDR1 SGHTA, CDR2 FQGNSA. The CDR3 has 15 residues. V trimming: 3 bases; J trimming: 1 base; junction bases outside the gene matches: 1. The CDR3 sequence: CASSFDRGSYNEQFF. Written as DNA, the CDR3 is TGTGCCAGCAGCTTCGACAGGGGGTCCTACAATGAGCAGTTCTTC. The entire variable domain, with the rest obtained from reference TRBV7-2 and TRBJ2-1, is as follows: GAGVSQSPSNKVTEKGKDVELRCDPISGHTALYWYRQSLGQGLEFLIYFQGNSAPDKSGLPSDRFSAERTGGSVSTLTIQRTQQEDSAVYLCASSFDRGSYNEQFFGPGTRLTVL.

This clonotype was detected many times. The chain couples TRBV20-1 to TRBJ1-5; a weak D match, TRBD1 (6 bases). CDR3 length: 13 amino acids. Trimming cost V 6 bases and J 6 bases, with 15 bases left between them. CDR1 is DFQATT and CDR2 is SNEGSKA in the germline V gene (reference sequence). The CDR3 DNA sequence: TGCAGTGCAACTACAGGGATCGGTCAGCCCCAGCATTTT. Translating it yields CSATTGIGQPQHF.

In this sample, this clonotype turned up many times. V is TRBV4-3 and J is TRBJ2-2, with a possible D match to TRBD2 (6 bases). V was trimmed by 2 bases and J by 3 bases, leaving 19 bases between them. The length of the CDR3 is 18 residues. CDR1 LGHNA and CDR2 YSLEER come from the germline V gene. The CDR3 protein is CASSQRIAWREDTGELFF. Here the CDR3 DNA reads TGCGCCAGCAGCCAAAGGATTGCCTGGAGGGAGGACACCGGGGAGCTGTTTTTT.

This clonotype was recorded at least ten times. This CDR3 is CASSPLDQPQHF. CDR3 coding DNA: TGTGCCAGCAGTCCCCTCGATCAGCCCCAGCATTTT. The chain has TRBV9 and TRBJ1-5; D ambiguous. CDR3 length: 12 amino acids. Trimming removed 5 bases at V and 5 bases at J, with 8 bases between. Germline values: CDR1 SGDLS, CDR2 YYNGEE.

At least ten counts were recorded for this clonotype. This chain links TRBV7-2 with TRBJ1-5; a weak D match, TRBD1 (5 bases). Deletions cut 7 bases from V and 7 bases from J, with 20 bases between. Germline V lookup: CDR1 SGHTA, CDR2 FQGNSA. This CDR3 comprises 15 residues. The CDR3 DNA reads as TGTGCCAGCACTCCACGCGGCGGAGGGGAACAGCCCCAGCATTTT. It yields the protein CASTPRGGGEQPQHF.

Concerning this clonotype: One base away lies a much larger clone, so this may be a sequencing read error. The rearrangement joins TRBV7-2 to TRBJ2-3; TRBD1 matches at 10 bases. The CDR3 is made up of 17 amino acids. Losses at the gene ends were 9 bases for V and 5 bases for J; bases not matched to a gene: 17. From germline, CDR1 is SGHTA and CDR2 FQGNSA. CDR3 protein: CARSPRTGGNGKDTQYF. Written as DNA, the CDR3 is TGTGCCAGAAGCCCCCGGACAGGGGGGAATGGGAAAGATACGCAGTATTTT.

V is TRBV6-5 and J is TRBJ1-3; 7 positions agree with TRBD1. The CDR3 has 15 residues. The trim removed 2 bases at V and 2 bases at J, leaving 3 bases unmatched. Germline CDR1 reads MNHEY; CDR2 reads SVGAGI. The CDR3 sequence: CASSYGGTAGNTIYF. In DNA form, the CDR3 reads TGTGCCAGCAGTTACGGCGGGACAGCTGGAAACACCATATATTTT.

This clonotype was found many times. This chain connects TRBV21-1 to TRBJ2-3; TRBD2, the table's D call, lacks a check against the DNA. TRBV21-1 is labeled a pseudogene. The CDR3 extends over 18 amino acids. CDR3 in amino acids: CASSKESISGGNTDTQYF. As DNA, the CDR3 is TGTGCCAGCAGCAAAGAGTCGATTAGCGGGGGGAACACAGATACGCAGTATTTT.

This clonotype was recorded at least ten times. The rearrangement uses TRBV9 and TRBJ1-4, with TRBD1 identical over 8 bases. This CDR3 region has 14 residues. V lost 4 bases to trimming and J lost 8 bases; unmatched junction nucleotides: 7. Germline CDR1 SGDLS, CDR2 YYNGEE. The CDR3, as DNA: TGTGCCAGCAGCCCCCGACAGGGGCCGGAAAAACTGTTTTTT. Translated, it gives CASSPRQGPEKLFF. Full variable domain (remainder filled in from reference TRBV9 and TRBJ1-4): DSGVTQTPKHLITATGQRVTLRCSPRSGDLSVYWYQQSLDQGLQFLIQYYNGEERAKGNILERFSAQQFPDLHSELNLSSLELGDSALYFCASSPRQGPEKLFFGSGTQLSVL.

Details on this clonotype: A read error may explain this, as a much larger clone is one base away. The CDR3 sequence is CSVGSGNHPQHF. The CDR3 bases are TGCAGCGTTGGATCGGGCAATCATCCCCAGCATTTT. V and J are TRBV29-1 and TRBJ1-5; D not resolved. CDR3 length: 12 amino acids. Germline V CDR1 and CDR2: SQVTM, ANQGSEA.

At least ten counts were recorded for this clonotype. The V gene is TRBV4-2, the J gene TRBJ2-3; 11 positions agree with TRBD1. The germline V gene encodes CDR1 LGHNA and CDR2 YNFKEQ. V lost 4 bases and J lost 6; bases outside the gene matches: 3. This CDR3 region has 14 residues. DNA for the CDR3: TGTGCCAGCAGCCTAGGGACAGGGGGGGATACGCAGTATTTT. Translated, it gives CASSLGTGGDTQYF.

The J gene is TRBJ2-5, the V gene TRBV4-2; no definite D call. Germline assignment: CDR1 LGHNA and CDR2 YNFKEQ. Trimming pared 3 bases from V and 1 base from J, leaving 12 bases between. This CDR3 is built from 15 residues. The CDR3 nucleotides read TGTGCCAGCAGCCACGACCAGTACTCCCAAGAGACCCAGTACTTC. Its translation is CASSHDQYSQETQYF.